Listed below are T cell receptor beta chains from one sample, sequenced in a study of cytomegalovirus exposure and HLA in healthy donors. Produced via immunoSEQ multiplex PCR; TCRdb's table is partial and in-frame only. The sample has under 200,000 clones, 70% to 80% seen once. What was sequenced was PBMCs. The origin of the receptors is a woman aged 25 to 39 in good health and CMV-seropositive. Each CDR3 is given with its conserved first and last residue. The order of the fields is clone size, V gene, J gene, D gene, CDR3 DNA, CDR3 protein. The D gene is left open where the match is weak. Size is stated for part of the rows, as once, few or many counts, or as a class when the clone is expanded.

NA	TRBV6-6	TRBJ1-1	NA	TGTGCCAGCATCGGTCCTCGGACAGCGAACACTGAAGCTTTCTTT	CASIGPRTANTEAFF
NA	TRBV9	TRBJ2-1	NA	TGTGCCAGCAGCGTAGAGTCGGGGCAGTTCTTC	CASSVESGQFF
NA	TRBV25-1	TRBJ1-1	TRBD1	TGTGCCAGCAGTGCCCATCAGGGGGCCGGGGCTGAAGCTTTCTTT	CASSAHQGAGAEAFF
NA	TRBV5-1	TRBJ2-3	NA	TGCGCCAGCAGCTTGGGGACAAACACAGATACGCAGTATTTT	CASSLGTNTDTQYF
NA	TRBV5-4	TRBJ2-3	TRBD2	TGTGCCAGCAGCGCAAGACTAGCGGACAGCTCAGATACGCAGTATTTT	CASSARLADSSDTQYF
few	TRBV9	TRBJ2-3	TRBD2	TGTGCCAGCAGCCTACCGCTCGTAGCGGGAGTTTCGGCAGATACGCAGTATTTT	CASSLPLVAGVSADTQYF
NA	TRBV5-6	TRBJ2-5	NA	TGTGCCAGCAGCTTGGGGGGGCCCTTAGAAGAGACCCAGTACTTC	CASSLGGPLEETQYF
NA	TRBV18	TRBJ2-7	NA	TGTGCCAGCTCACAGGGGAACTACGAGCAGTACTTC	CASSQGNYEQYF
NA	TRBV6-5	TRBJ1-3	NA	TGTGCCAGTCAACAGGGAAGCACCATATATTTT	CASQQGSTIYF
NA	TRBV10-3	TRBJ1-1	TRBD1	TGTGCCATCAGTGGGCTGGCGGGACAGGGGGCAGGGGGGACTGAAGCTTTCTTT	CAISGLAGQGAGGTEAFF
NA	TRBV5-1	TRBJ2-7	NA	TGCGCCAGCAGCTTGGGCGGGACTCTGAATGAGCAGTACTTC	CASSLGGTLNEQYF
NA	TRBV7-2	TRBJ2-7	NA	TGTGCCAGCAGCTTCTGGGGGCGCTACGAGCAGTACTTC	CASSFWGRYEQYF
NA	TRBV27	TRBJ1-2	TRBD1	TGTGCCAGCAGTTCCTGGACAGGGGGCAGCTATGGCTACACCTTC	CASSSWTGGSYGYTF